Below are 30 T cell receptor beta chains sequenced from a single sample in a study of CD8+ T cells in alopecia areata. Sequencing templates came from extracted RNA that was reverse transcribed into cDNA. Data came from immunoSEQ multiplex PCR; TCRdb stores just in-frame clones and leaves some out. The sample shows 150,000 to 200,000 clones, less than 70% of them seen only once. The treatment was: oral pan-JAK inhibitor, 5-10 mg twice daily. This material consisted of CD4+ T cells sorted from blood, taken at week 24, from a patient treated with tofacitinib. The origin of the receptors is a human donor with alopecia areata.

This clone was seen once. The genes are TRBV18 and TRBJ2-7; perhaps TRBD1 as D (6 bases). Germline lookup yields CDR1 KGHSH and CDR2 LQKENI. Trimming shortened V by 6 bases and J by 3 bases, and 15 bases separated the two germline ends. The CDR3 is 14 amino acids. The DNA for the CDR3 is TGTGCCAGCTCGCCGACAGGAGTCTTCTACGAGCAGTACTTC. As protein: CASSPTGVFYEQYF.

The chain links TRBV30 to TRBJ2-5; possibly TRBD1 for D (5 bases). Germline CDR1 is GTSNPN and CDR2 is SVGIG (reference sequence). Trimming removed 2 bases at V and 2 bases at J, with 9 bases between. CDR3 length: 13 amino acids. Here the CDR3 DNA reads TGTGCCTGGAGTACAACAGGACAAGAGACCCAGTACTTC. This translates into CAWSTTGQETQYF.

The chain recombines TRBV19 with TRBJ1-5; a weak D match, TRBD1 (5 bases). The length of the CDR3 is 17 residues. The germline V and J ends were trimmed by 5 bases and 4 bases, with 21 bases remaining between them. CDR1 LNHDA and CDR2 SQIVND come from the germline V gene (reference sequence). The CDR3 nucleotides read TGTGCCAGTAGTTCCGCACAGGTCGGGATCCCGAATCAGCCCCAGCATTTT. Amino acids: CASSSAQVGIPNQPQHF.

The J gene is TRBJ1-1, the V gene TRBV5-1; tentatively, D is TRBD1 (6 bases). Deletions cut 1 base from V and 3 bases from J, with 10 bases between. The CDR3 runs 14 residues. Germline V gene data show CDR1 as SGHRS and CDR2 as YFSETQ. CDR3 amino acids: CASSLQGHYTEAFF. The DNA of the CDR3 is TGCGCCAGCAGCTTGCAGGGACATTACACTGAAGCTTTCTTT.

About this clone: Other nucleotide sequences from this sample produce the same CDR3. CDR3 DNA: TGCGCCAGCAGCCAAGGAGGGGGCCAACAAGAGACCCAGTACTTC. The encoded protein is CASSQGGGQQETQYF. The V and J genes are TRBV4-1 and TRBJ2-5, with TRBD1 identical over 7 bases. CDR3 length equals 15 residues. The V gene's germline CDR1 is MGHRA and CDR2 YSYEKL. The J segment lost 2 bases and the V segment lost 1 base, leaving 4 bases of the junction unmatched.

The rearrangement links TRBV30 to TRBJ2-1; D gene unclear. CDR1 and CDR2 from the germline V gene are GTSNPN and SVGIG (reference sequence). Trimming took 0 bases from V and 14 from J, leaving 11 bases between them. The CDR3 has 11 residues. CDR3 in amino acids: CAWSVRASEFF. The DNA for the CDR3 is TGTGCCTGGAGTGTAAGGGCTTCAGAGTTCTTC.

CDR3 in amino acids: CASSMAPRRSGEQYF. CDR3 in DNA: TGTGCCAGTAGTATGGCGCCCCGCCGTTCCGGCGAGCAGTACTTC. The V and J genes are TRBV19 and TRBJ2-7; D gene unclear. The V gene lost 3 bases and the J gene lost 6 bases, with 18 bases spanning the gap. The length of the CDR3 is 15 residues. Germline V gene data show CDR1 as LNHDA and CDR2 as SQIVND (reference sequence).

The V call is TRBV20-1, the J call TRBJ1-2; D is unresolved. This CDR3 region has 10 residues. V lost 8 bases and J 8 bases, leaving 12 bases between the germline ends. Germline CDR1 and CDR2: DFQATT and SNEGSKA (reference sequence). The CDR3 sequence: CSPKDGGYTF. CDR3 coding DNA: TGCAGTCCCAAAGACGGGGGCTACACCTTC.

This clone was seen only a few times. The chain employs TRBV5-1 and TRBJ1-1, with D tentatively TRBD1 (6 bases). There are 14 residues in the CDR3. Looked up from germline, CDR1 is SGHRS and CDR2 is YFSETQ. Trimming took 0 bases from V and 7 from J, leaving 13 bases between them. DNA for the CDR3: TGCGCCAGCAGCTTGGTGAGGGGGACTGGTGAAGCTTTCTTT. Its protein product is CASSLVRGTGEAFF.

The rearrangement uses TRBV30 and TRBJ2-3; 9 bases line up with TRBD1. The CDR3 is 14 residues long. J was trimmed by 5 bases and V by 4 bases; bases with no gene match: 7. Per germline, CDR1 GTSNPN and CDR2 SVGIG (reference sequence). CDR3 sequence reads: CAWTPGQGKDTQYF. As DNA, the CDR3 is TGTGCCTGGACCCCGGGACAGGGTAAAGATACGCAGTATTTT.

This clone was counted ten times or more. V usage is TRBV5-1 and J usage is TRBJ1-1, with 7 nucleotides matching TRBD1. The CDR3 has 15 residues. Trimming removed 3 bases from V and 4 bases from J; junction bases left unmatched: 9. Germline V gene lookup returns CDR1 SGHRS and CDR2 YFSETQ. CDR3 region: CASSYGQAPPTEAFF. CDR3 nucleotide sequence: TGCGCCAGCAGCTACGGACAGGCCCCCCCCACTGAAGCTTTCTTT.

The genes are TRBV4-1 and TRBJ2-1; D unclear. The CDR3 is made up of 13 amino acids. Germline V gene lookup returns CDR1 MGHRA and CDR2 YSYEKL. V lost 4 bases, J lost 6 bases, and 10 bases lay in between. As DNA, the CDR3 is TGCGCCAGCAGCCCCCCCGTAGCCAATGAGCAGTTCTTC. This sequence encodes CASSPPVANEQFF.

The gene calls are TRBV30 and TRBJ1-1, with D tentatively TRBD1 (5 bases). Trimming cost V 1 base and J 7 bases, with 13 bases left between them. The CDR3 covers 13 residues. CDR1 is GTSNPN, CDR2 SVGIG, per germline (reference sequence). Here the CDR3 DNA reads TGTGCCTGGAGTGGGGCCAGGGAGGGTGAAGCTTTCTTT. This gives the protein CAWSGAREGEAFF. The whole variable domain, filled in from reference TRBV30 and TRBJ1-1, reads SQTIHQWPATLVQPVGSPLSLECTVEGTSNPNLYWYRQAAGRGLQLLFYSVGIGQISSEVPQNLSASRPQDRQFILSSKKLLLSDSGFYLCAWSGAREGEAFFGQGTRLTVV.

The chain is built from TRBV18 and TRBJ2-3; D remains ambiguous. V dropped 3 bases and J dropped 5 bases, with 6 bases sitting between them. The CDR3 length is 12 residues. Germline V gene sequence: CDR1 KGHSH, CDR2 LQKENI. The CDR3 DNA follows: TGTGCCAGCTCACCGATGGGAGATACGCAGTATTTT. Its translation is CASSPMGDTQYF.

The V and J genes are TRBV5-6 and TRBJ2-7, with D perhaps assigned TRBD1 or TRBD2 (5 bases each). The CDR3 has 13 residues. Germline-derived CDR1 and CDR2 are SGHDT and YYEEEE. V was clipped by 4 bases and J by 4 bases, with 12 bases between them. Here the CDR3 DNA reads TGTGCCAGCAGCCTGATGTGGGGGTACGAGCAGTACTTC. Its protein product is CASSLMWGYEQYF.

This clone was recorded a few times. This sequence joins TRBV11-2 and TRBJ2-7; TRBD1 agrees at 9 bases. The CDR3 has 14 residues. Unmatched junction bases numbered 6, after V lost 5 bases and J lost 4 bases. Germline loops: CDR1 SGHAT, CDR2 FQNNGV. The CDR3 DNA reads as TGTGCCAGCAGCCCGACAGGGGGGCAGTACGAGCAGTACTTC. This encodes CASSPTGGQYEQYF.

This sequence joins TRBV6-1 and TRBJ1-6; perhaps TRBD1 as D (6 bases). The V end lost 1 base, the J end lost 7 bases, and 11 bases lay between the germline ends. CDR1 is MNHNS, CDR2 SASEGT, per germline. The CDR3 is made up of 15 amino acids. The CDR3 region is CASSEVPGQNSPLHF. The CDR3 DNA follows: TGTGCCAGCAGTGAAGTACCGGGACAAAATTCACCCCTCCACTTT.

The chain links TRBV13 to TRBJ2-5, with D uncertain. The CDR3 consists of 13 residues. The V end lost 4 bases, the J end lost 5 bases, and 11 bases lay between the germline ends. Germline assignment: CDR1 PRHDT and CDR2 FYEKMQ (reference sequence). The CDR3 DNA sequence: TGTGCCAGCAGCTCGTCTCCCCTGGAGACCCAGTACTTC. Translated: CASSSSPLETQYF.

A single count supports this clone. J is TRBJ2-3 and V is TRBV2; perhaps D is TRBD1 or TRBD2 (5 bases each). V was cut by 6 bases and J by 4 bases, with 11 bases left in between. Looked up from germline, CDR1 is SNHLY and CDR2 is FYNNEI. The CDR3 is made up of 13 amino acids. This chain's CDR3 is CASSYGTSDTQYF. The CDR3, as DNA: TGTGCCAGCAGCTACGGGACCTCAGATACGCAGTATTTT.

CDR3: CAWSHRVDQPQHF. Here the CDR3 DNA reads TGTGCCTGGAGTCACAGGGTTGATCAGCCCCAGCATTTT. The V call is TRBV30, the J call TRBJ1-5; D perhaps matches TRBD1 (6 bases). This CDR3 contains 13 residues. In germline, CDR1 is GTSNPN, CDR2 SVGIG (reference sequence). V was clipped by 2 bases and J by 5 bases, with 10 bases between them.

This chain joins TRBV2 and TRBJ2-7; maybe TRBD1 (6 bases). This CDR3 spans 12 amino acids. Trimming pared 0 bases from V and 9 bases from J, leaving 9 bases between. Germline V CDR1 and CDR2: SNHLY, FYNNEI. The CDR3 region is CASSEAGQLQYF. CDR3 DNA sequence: TGTGCCAGCAGTGAAGCAGGACAGTTGCAGTACTTC.

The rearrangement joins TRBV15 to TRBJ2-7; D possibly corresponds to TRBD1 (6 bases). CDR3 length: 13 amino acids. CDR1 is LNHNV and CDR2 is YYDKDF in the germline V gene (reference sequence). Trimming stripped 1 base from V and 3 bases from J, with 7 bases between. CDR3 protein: CATSRGQDYEQYF. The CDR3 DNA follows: TGTGCCACCAGCAGAGGACAGGACTACGAGCAGTACTTC.

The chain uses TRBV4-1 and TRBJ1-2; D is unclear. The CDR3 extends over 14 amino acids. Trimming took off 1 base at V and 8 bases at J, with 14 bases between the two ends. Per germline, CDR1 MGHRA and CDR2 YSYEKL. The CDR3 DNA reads TGCGCCAGCAGCCAAGTGGGCAGGAATCAAGGCTACACCTTC. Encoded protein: CASSQVGRNQGYTF.

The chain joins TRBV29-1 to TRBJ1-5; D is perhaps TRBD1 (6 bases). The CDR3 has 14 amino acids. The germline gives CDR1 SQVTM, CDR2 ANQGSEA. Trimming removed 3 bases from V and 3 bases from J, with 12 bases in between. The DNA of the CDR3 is TGCAGCGTTGATTCCGGGGGCGCCAATCAGCCCCAGCATTTT. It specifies CSVDSGGANQPQHF.

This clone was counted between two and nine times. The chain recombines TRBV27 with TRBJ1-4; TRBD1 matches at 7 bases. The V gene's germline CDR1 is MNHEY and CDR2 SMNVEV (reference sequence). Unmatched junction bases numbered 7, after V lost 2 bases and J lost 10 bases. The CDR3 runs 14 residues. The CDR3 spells CASSLIDRDGKLFF. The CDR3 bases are TGTGCCAGCAGTTTAATTGACAGGGATGGAAAACTGTTTTTT.

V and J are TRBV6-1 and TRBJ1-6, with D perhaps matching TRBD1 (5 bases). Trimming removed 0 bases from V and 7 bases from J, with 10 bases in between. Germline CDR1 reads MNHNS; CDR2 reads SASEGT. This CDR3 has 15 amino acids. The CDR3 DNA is TGTGCCAGCAGTGAAGCGCAGGGTAGGAATTCACCCCTCCACTTT. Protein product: CASSEAQGRNSPLHF.

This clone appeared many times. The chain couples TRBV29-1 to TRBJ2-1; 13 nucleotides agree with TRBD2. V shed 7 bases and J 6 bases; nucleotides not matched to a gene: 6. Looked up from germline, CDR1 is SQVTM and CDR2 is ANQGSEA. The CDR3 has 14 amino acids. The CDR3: CSAKLAGGLNEQFF. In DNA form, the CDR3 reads TGCAGCGCTAAACTAGCGGGGGGGCTCAATGAGCAGTTCTTC.

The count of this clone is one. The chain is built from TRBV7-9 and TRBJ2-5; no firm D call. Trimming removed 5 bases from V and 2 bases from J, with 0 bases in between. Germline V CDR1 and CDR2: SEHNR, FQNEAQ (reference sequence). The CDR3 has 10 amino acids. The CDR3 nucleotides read TGTGCCAGCAGCCAAGAGACCCAGTACTTC. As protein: CASSQETQYF.

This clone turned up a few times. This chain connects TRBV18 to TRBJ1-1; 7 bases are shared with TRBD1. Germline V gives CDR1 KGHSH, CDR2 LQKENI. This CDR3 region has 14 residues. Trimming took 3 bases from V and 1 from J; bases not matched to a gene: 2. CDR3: CASSPTGRNTEAFF. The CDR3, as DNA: TGTGCCAGCTCACCGACAGGGAGGAACACTGAAGCTTTCTTT.

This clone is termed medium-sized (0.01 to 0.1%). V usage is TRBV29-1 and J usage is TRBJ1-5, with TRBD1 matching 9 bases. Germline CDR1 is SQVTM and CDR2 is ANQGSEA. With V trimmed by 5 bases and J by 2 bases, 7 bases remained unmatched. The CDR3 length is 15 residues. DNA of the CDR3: TGCAGCGTTACGGGACAGGGAGGAGGCAATCAGCCCCAGCATTTT. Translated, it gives CSVTGQGGGNQPQHF.